This TCR beta chain stems from a study of shared clonotypes between healthy human individuals. This table comes from immunoSEQ multiplex PCR, and its TCRdb copy is limited to in-frame clones, with some not included. The sample lists 950,000 to 1,100,000 clones, around three quarters occurring once. The germline CDR1 and CDR2 sequences are SQVTM and ANQGSEA. This CDR3 spans 13 amino acids. Trimming took off 7 bases at V and 0 bases at J, with 11 bases between the two ends. J is TRBJ2-3 and V is TRBV29-1; perhaps TRBD1 as D (6 bases). The sample consisted of memory CD4+ T cells from PBMCs. Subset meaning: CD45RA-negative fraction. This receptor was obtained from a man aged 18 to 30 in good health. Some clones in this sample may be carry-over from other donors' samples. This CDR3 is CSASGTSTDTQYF. CDR3 DNA: TGCAGCGCATCCGGGACAAGCACAGATACGCAGTATTTT.